This TCR beta chain was retrieved from a study of tissue T cells after allogeneic stem cell transplantation. Study context: Several unmodified and three CD34-selected T-cell-depleted grafts went to graft-versus-host disease patients. Findings and caveats of the study: Few T cell clones were shared across patients, but motif clusters showed tissue-specific shared signatures. The patient cohort was small and clinically heterogeneous, with limited sampling depth.

On this clone: What it binds is unknown. Compared with germline, one end of the junction differs, possibly owing to a read error.

TCRdb keeps only in-frame clones here, not all; method: immunoSEQ multiplex PCR. The table has about 1,400 clones, more than 50% seen once. The CDR3 runs 15 residues. Germline values: CDR1 SGHDT, CDR2 YYEEEE. Here the sequenced sample was bone marrow, taken at autopsy. The chain employs TRBV5-6 and TRBJ2-5; 8 bases fit TRBD2. The sequence derives from a male patient of 60 years or more with steroid-refractory graft-versus-host disease after an allogeneic stem cell transplant. A subset of T cells may come from the graft donor. CDR3 sequence (DNA): TGCGCCCCCAGCTTGGGGGCCGGGGGGGGAGAGACCCAGTACTTC. Protein product: CAPSLGAGGGETQYF. Using reference TRBV5-6 and TRBJ2-5 for the parts outside the CDR3, the full variable domain is DAGVTQSPTHLIKTRGQQVTLRCSPKSGHDTVSWYQQALGQGPQFIFQYYEEEERQRGNFPDRFSGHQFPNYSSELNVNALLLGDSALYLCAPSLGAGGGETQYFGPGTRLLVL.